The rows below give T cell receptor beta chains drawn from one sample of a study of OX40 agonist ivuxolimab in advanced cancers. Libraries were prepared by immunoSEQ multiplex PCR; TCRdb keeps only in-frame clonotypes and omits some of them. The sample holds roughly 56,000 clones, more than 75% seen once. Sequenced material: CD4+ or CD8+ T cells sorted from blood, taken in a trial of the OX40 agonist ivuxolimab. The receptors stem from an adult with an advanced solid tumor such as melanoma, head and neck, liver or kidney cancer. The CDR3 runs from the conserved cysteine through the conserved F or W. The size entry is marked missing in some rows and otherwise reads once, few, many or a size class.

J: TRBJ2-3
V: TRBV19
size: -
CDR3: CASRMTHASTDTQYF

J: TRBJ2-2
V: TRBV10-1
size: -
CDR3: CASSRTENTGELFF

J: TRBJ1-2
V: TRBV6-5
size: -
CDR3: CASSYEHYGYTF

J: TRBJ1-2
V: TRBV7-8
size: few
CDR3: CASSARFDGYTF

J: TRBJ1-1
V: TRBV11-3
size: -
CDR3: CASSPGRANTEAFF

J: -
V: TRBV14
size: -
CDR3: CASSNPGQGPYEQYF

J: TRBJ2-3
V: TRBV19
size: -
CDR3: CASSNRAAGVGTQYF

J: TRBJ2-1
V: TRBV7-6
size: once
CDR3: CASSLSRASGVNEQFF

J: TRBJ2-4
V: TRBV5-4
size: -
CDR3: CASSLGGLENIQYF

J: TRBJ2-3
V: TRBV28
size: -
CDR3: CASSLSLGTGTTDTQYF

J: TRBJ1-4
V: TRBV5-1
size: -
CDR3: CASSLGRSNEKLFF

J: -
V: TRBV9
size: once
CDR3: CASSTGGRSYEQYF

J: TRBJ2-1
V: TRBV28
size: -
CDR3: CASFSEGGPMNEQFF

J: TRBJ2-7
V: TRBV9
size: -
CDR3: CASSVGTGVQYF

J: TRBJ1-2
V: TRBV15
size: once
CDR3: CATSRGGYGYTF

J: TRBJ1-3
V: TRBV4-1
size: -
CDR3: CASSHASGNSGNTIYF

J: TRBJ2-1
V: TRBV4-3
size: -
CDR3: CASSQEARLYNEQFF

J: TRBJ2-6
V: TRBV11-3
size: -
CDR3: CASSLGPMGGERANVLTF

J: TRBJ2-1
V: TRBV9
size: once
CDR3: CASSVELDVRQPNRQFF

J: TRBJ2-1
V: TRBV14
size: once
CDR3: CASSQGVWDEQFF

J: TRBJ2-7
V: TRBV7-6
size: -
CDR3: CASSLRGEQYF